This is a list of T cell receptor beta chains from one sample in a study. Via MiXCR, TCRdb re-called the 5' RACE reads, giving one row per CDR3 protein. Found here are 35,000 to 50,000 distinct CDR3 sequences, 25% to 35% of them singletons; the top ten hold under 5%. The source material was tumor-infiltrating memory CD4+ T cells sorted from the breast tumor. The receptors were gathered from a female donor with breast cancer. CDR3s include the opening cysteine and the closing phenylalanine or tryptophan. Each record gives: CDR3 DNA, CDR3 protein, CDR3 length, D gene, J gene, V gene, clone size. D genes are given only for firm matches. Clone size is stated in some rows and not others, as once, few, many or a class when expanded.

CDR3 DNA: TGTGCCAGCAGTGGCGGGACCCCGGGTGAAAAACTGTTTTTT
CDR3 protein: CASSGGTPGEKLFF
CDR3 length: 14
D gene: NA
J gene: TRBJ1-4
V gene: TRBV6-5
clone size: NA

CDR3 DNA: TGTGCCAGCAGCTTGGCCTCTATCGGACTAGGGTCAGATACGCAGTATTTT
CDR3 protein: CASSLASIGLGSDTQYF
CDR3 length: 17
D gene: TRBD2
J gene: TRBJ2-3
V gene: TRBV5-5
clone size: NA

CDR3 DNA: TGCAGTGCTAGGCTCTCTAGCCCCGGCTCCTACAATGAGCAGTTCTTC
CDR3 protein: CSARLSSPGSYNEQFF
CDR3 length: 16
D gene: NA
J gene: TRBJ2-1
V gene: TRBV20-1
clone size: few

CDR3 DNA: TGTGCCAGCAGTTCTCCGGGACTAGTAAAACGCGAGCTGTACTTC
CDR3 protein: CASSSPGLVKRELYF
CDR3 length: 15
D gene: TRBD2
J gene: TRBJ2-7
V gene: TRBV6-5
clone size: NA

CDR3 DNA: TGTGCCAGCAGCCCGGGACTAGCGGGAAGAAGGGAGACCCAGTACTTC
CDR3 protein: CASSPGLAGRRETQYF
CDR3 length: 16
D gene: TRBD2
J gene: TRBJ2-5
V gene: TRBV11-3
clone size: NA

CDR3 DNA: TGTGCCATCAGGGAACCCGACACATCGCACACAGATACGCAGTATTTT
CDR3 protein: CAIREPDTSHTDTQYF
CDR3 length: 16
D gene: NA
J gene: TRBJ2-3
V gene: TRBV10-3
clone size: NA

CDR3 DNA: TGTGCCAGTCAAGGTTACACCGGGGAGCTGTTTTTT
CDR3 protein: CASQGYTGELFF
CDR3 length: 12
D gene: NA
J gene: TRBJ2-2
V gene: TRBV12-3/TRBV12-4
clone size: few

CDR3 DNA: TGTGCCACCAGTGCTTCCGAATACTTGGAAGAGACCCAGTACTTC
CDR3 protein: CATSASEYLEETQYF
CDR3 length: 15
D gene: NA
J gene: TRBJ2-5
V gene: TRBV24-1
clone size: NA

CDR3 DNA: TGTGCCAGCAGCTTAGGTCAGCAAGAGACCCAGTACTTC
CDR3 protein: CASSLGQQETQYF
CDR3 length: 13
D gene: NA
J gene: TRBJ2-5
V gene: TRBV7-2
clone size: NA

CDR3 DNA: TGTGCCAGCAGCCCGAGACAGGGGGCGGAGACCCAGTACTTC
CDR3 protein: CASSPRQGAETQYF
CDR3 length: 14
D gene: TRBD1
J gene: TRBJ2-5
V gene: TRBV7-9
clone size: NA

CDR3 DNA: TGTGCCAGCAGCTTAGAGGCGGGAAAGGGTGAAAAACTGTTTTTT
CDR3 protein: CASSLEAGKGEKLFF
CDR3 length: 15
D gene: NA
J gene: TRBJ1-4
V gene: TRBV7-9
clone size: few

CDR3 DNA: TGTGCCAGCACTCCCGGGACTAGCGGATACAATGAGCAGTTCTTC
CDR3 protein: CASTPGTSGYNEQFF
CDR3 length: 15
D gene: TRBD2
J gene: TRBJ2-1
V gene: TRBV6-2/TRBV6-3
clone size: many

CDR3 DNA: TGTGCCAGCAGCTTCCCGGGACAGGGGGCCTCCGAGCAGTACTTC
CDR3 protein: CASSFPGQGASEQYF
CDR3 length: 15
D gene: TRBD1
J gene: TRBJ2-7
V gene: TRBV7-8
clone size: NA

CDR3 DNA: TGTGCCAGCAGCTTACCCGGCGGCGGGACGAGGCGTTCACCCCTCCACTTT
CDR3 protein: CASSLPGGGTRRSPLHF
CDR3 length: 17
D gene: NA
J gene: TRBJ1-6
V gene: TRBV7-2
clone size: NA

CDR3 DNA: TGTGCCAGCAGGGACAGCGAGACGTCCTACGAGCAGTACTTC
CDR3 protein: CASRDSETSYEQYF
CDR3 length: 14
D gene: NA
J gene: TRBJ2-7
V gene: TRBV6-1
clone size: once

CDR3 DNA: TGTGCCAGCAGTGAAGCCACACAGACTAACTATGGCTACACCTTC
CDR3 protein: CASSEATQTNYGYTF
CDR3 length: 15
D gene: NA
J gene: TRBJ1-2
V gene: TRBV2
clone size: once

CDR3 DNA: TGTGCCAGCAGTCCGCCCGGGGGCACCGGGGAGCTGTTTTTT
CDR3 protein: CASSPPGGTGELFF
CDR3 length: 14
D gene: NA
J gene: TRBJ2-2
V gene: TRBV7-9
clone size: NA

CDR3 DNA: TGTGCCAGCAGCACCACACTAGCGGGGGCGGCAGATACGCAGTATTTT
CDR3 protein: CASSTTLAGAADTQYF
CDR3 length: 16
D gene: TRBD2
J gene: TRBJ2-3
V gene: TRBV7-3
clone size: NA

CDR3 DNA: TGTGCCAGCAGCAGTTACAAGGACAGAGGATTAGATACGCAGTATTTT
CDR3 protein: CASSSYKDRGLDTQYF
CDR3 length: 16
D gene: NA
J gene: TRBJ2-3
V gene: TRBV5-4
clone size: NA

CDR3 DNA: TGTGCCAGCAGCTTAGAGGCGGAGACCCAGTACTTC
CDR3 protein: CASSLEAETQYF
CDR3 length: 12
D gene: NA
J gene: TRBJ2-5
V gene: TRBV7-8
clone size: few

CDR3 DNA: TGTGCCAGCAGCGTAGGGCTAGCGGACACAGATACGCAGTATTTT
CDR3 protein: CASSVGLADTDTQYF
CDR3 length: 15
D gene: TRBD2
J gene: TRBJ2-3
V gene: TRBV9
clone size: many

CDR3 DNA: TGTGCCAGCAGTTACTTTCGGGACACTGAAGCTTTCTTT
CDR3 protein: CASSYFRDTEAFF
CDR3 length: 13
D gene: NA
J gene: TRBJ1-1
V gene: TRBV6-5
clone size: many

CDR3 DNA: TGTGCCAGCAGCCCGGACAGGGGGCAAGAGACCCAGTACTTC
CDR3 protein: CASSPDRGQETQYF
CDR3 length: 14
D gene: TRBD1
J gene: TRBJ2-5
V gene: TRBV27
clone size: few

CDR3 DNA: TGTGCCAGCAGTGAACTAGCGGGGGTCACAGATACGCAGTATTTT
CDR3 protein: CASSELAGVTDTQYF
CDR3 length: 15
D gene: TRBD2
J gene: TRBJ2-3
V gene: TRBV28
clone size: NA

CDR3 DNA: TGCAGTGCTAGGATTTCCGCGGGGGTAATAAACGAGCAGTACTTC
CDR3 protein: CSARISAGVINEQYF
CDR3 length: 15
D gene: TRBD2
J gene: TRBJ2-7
V gene: TRBV20-1
clone size: NA

CDR3 DNA: TGTGCCAGCAGCCGACAACGATGGGACGAGCAGTACTTC
CDR3 protein: CASSRQRWDEQYF
CDR3 length: 13
D gene: NA
J gene: TRBJ2-7
V gene: TRBV13
clone size: NA

CDR3 DNA: TGCAGTGCTACCGACCCAGGCGGGGAGCTGTTTTTT
CDR3 protein: CSATDPGGELFF
CDR3 length: 12
D gene: NA
J gene: TRBJ2-2
V gene: TRBV20-1
clone size: many

CDR3 DNA: TGCAGTGCTAGAGATTCTTGGGCAGGGGCCCGCACAGATACGCAGTATTTT
CDR3 protein: CSARDSWAGARTDTQYF
CDR3 length: 17
D gene: NA
J gene: TRBJ2-3
V gene: TRBV20-1
clone size: few

CDR3 DNA: TGTGCCAGCAGCCAAGGGGGGCGGAGCATTCAGTACTTC
CDR3 protein: CASSQGGRSIQYF
CDR3 length: 13
D gene: NA
J gene: TRBJ2-4
V gene: TRBV3-1
clone size: NA

CDR3 DNA: TGTGCCAGCAGTGAACGCGGTCGTGGGGACCTAGCCAAAAACATTCAGTACTTC
CDR3 protein: CASSERGRGDLAKNIQYF
CDR3 length: 18
D gene: NA
J gene: TRBJ2-4
V gene: TRBV6-1
clone size: NA

CDR3 DNA: TGTACCAGCAGTTTACTCGGGCCAGCCGGAGGCTACACCTTC
CDR3 protein: CTSSLLGPAGGYTF
CDR3 length: 14
D gene: NA
J gene: TRBJ1-2
V gene: TRBV12-3/TRBV12-4
clone size: NA

CDR3 DNA: TGTGCCAGCAGTCGCGGTAGGCGGGCGGAGACCCAGTACTTC
CDR3 protein: CASSRGRRAETQYF
CDR3 length: 14
D gene: NA
J gene: TRBJ2-5
V gene: TRBV6-5
clone size: NA

CDR3 DNA: TGCGCCAGCAGGCGTTGGAGGGGGACAGATACGCAGTATTTT
CDR3 protein: CASRRWRGTDTQYF
CDR3 length: 14
D gene: NA
J gene: TRBJ2-3
V gene: TRBV5-1
clone size: NA

CDR3 DNA: TGTGCCAGCAGCTTACCCGGACAGGGGACGTCATATGGCTACACCTTC
CDR3 protein: CASSLPGQGTSYGYTF
CDR3 length: 16
D gene: TRBD1
J gene: TRBJ1-2
V gene: TRBV7-8
clone size: NA

CDR3 DNA: TGCGCCAGCAGCCAGGACAGGGTTGATCAGCCCCAGCATTTT
CDR3 protein: CASSQDRVDQPQHF
CDR3 length: 14
D gene: TRBD1
J gene: TRBJ1-5
V gene: TRBV4-3
clone size: many

CDR3 DNA: TGTGCCATCAGTGAGTCTACGGGAGTGACGGATACGCAGTATTTT
CDR3 protein: CAISESTGVTDTQYF
CDR3 length: 15
D gene: NA
J gene: TRBJ2-3
V gene: TRBV10-3
clone size: NA

CDR3 DNA: TGCGCCAGCAGTCGACTAGCGGACTCCTACGAGCAGTACTTC
CDR3 protein: CASSRLADSYEQYF
CDR3 length: 14
D gene: TRBD2
J gene: TRBJ2-7
V gene: TRBV4-1
clone size: few

CDR3 DNA: TGCGCCAGCAGCTTGACTGCCACCTACGAGCAGTACTTC
CDR3 protein: CASSLTATYEQYF
CDR3 length: 13
D gene: NA
J gene: TRBJ2-7
V gene: TRBV5-1
clone size: few

CDR3 DNA: TGTGCCAGCAGCGCCCGGGCAGGGGACTATGGCTACACCTTC
CDR3 protein: CASSARAGDYGYTF
CDR3 length: 14
D gene: NA
J gene: TRBJ1-2
V gene: TRBV9
clone size: few

CDR3 DNA: TGTGCCAGCAGTCAACATACAGAAAGCAATCAGCCCCAGCATTTT
CDR3 protein: CASSQHTESNQPQHF
CDR3 length: 15
D gene: NA
J gene: TRBJ1-5
V gene: TRBV6-2/TRBV6-3
clone size: NA

CDR3 DNA: TGTGCCAGCACCGACGACAGGGTTGGCACTGAAGCTTTCTTT
CDR3 protein: CASTDDRVGTEAFF
CDR3 length: 14
D gene: TRBD1
J gene: TRBJ1-1
V gene: TRBV6-6
clone size: NA

CDR3 DNA: TGTGCCAGCAGTGTCGACAGGGGCTACGAGCAGTACTTC
CDR3 protein: CASSVDRGYEQYF
CDR3 length: 13
D gene: TRBD1
J gene: TRBJ2-7
V gene: TRBV6-1
clone size: NA

CDR3 DNA: TGTGCCAGCAGTTCGGGGACTAGCTACACCGGGGAGCTGTTTTTT
CDR3 protein: CASSSGTSYTGELFF
CDR3 length: 15
D gene: TRBD2
J gene: TRBJ2-2
V gene: TRBV5-5
clone size: many

CDR3 DNA: TGTGCCAGCAGCTCCCCCCGACAGGTCGAATACGAGCAGTACTTC
CDR3 protein: CASSSPRQVEYEQYF
CDR3 length: 15
D gene: NA
J gene: TRBJ2-7
V gene: TRBV7-8
clone size: many

CDR3 DNA: TGTGCCACCAGTGATTCTCCCGGAGAGAGGGTCTCACAGGAACTAGCGGGTCCCTACAATGAGCAGTTCTTC
CDR3 protein: CATSDSPGERVSQELAGPYNEQFF
CDR3 length: 24
D gene: TRBD2
J gene: TRBJ2-1
V gene: TRBV24-1
clone size: many

CDR3 DNA: TGTGCCAGCAGCGCGGGACGGACTAGGGGAGAGACCCAGTACTTC
CDR3 protein: CASSAGRTRGETQYF
CDR3 length: 15
D gene: TRBD2
J gene: TRBJ2-5
V gene: TRBV9
clone size: many

CDR3 DNA: TGCGCCAGCAGCCAAGTAGCGGGGAGCTCCTACGAGCAGTACTTC
CDR3 protein: CASSQVAGSSYEQYF
CDR3 length: 15
D gene: TRBD2
J gene: TRBJ2-7
V gene: TRBV4-1
clone size: many

CDR3 DNA: TGCGCCAGCAGCTTGGAAGGGAATAATTCACCCCTCCACTTT
CDR3 protein: CASSLEGNNSPLHF
CDR3 length: 14
D gene: NA
J gene: TRBJ1-6
V gene: TRBV5-1
clone size: NA

CDR3 DNA: TGCAGACTTAGGGGACAGGTAGACACTGAAGCTTTCTTT
CDR3 protein: CRLRGQVDTEAFF
CDR3 length: 13
D gene: TRBD1
J gene: TRBJ1-1
V gene: TRBV20-1
clone size: few

CDR3 DNA: TGTGCCAGCACCAACTTACGTGGGAGAGACAGGGGTGCAGATACGCAGTATTTT
CDR3 protein: CASTNLRGRDRGADTQYF
CDR3 length: 18
D gene: TRBD1
J gene: TRBJ2-3
V gene: TRBV5-6
clone size: few

CDR3 DNA: TGCGCCAGCAGTTTAAGCGGGGCAGGTTCCAATGAGCAGTTCTTC
CDR3 protein: CASSLSGAGSNEQFF
CDR3 length: 15
D gene: TRBD2
J gene: TRBJ2-1
V gene: TRBV5-1
clone size: few

CDR3 DNA: TGTGCCAGCAGCCAAGATATAGAGAGGAACACTGAAGCTTTCTTT
CDR3 protein: CASSQDIERNTEAFF
CDR3 length: 15
D gene: NA
J gene: TRBJ1-1
V gene: TRBV3-1
clone size: NA

CDR3 DNA: TGTGCCAGCAGCCAAGTGCAGAGCAACAATGAGCAGTTCTTC
CDR3 protein: CASSQVQSNNEQFF
CDR3 length: 14
D gene: NA
J gene: TRBJ2-1
V gene: TRBV4-2
clone size: NA

CDR3 DNA: TGCGCCAGCAGAATCTCTGCCGGGACAGGGCGAGAGACCCAGTACTTC
CDR3 protein: CASRISAGTGRETQYF
CDR3 length: 16
D gene: TRBD1
J gene: TRBJ2-5
V gene: TRBV5-1
clone size: many

CDR3 DNA: TGTGCCAGCAGTTACTCCGACAGGCGCGGTTCACACCTCCACTTT
CDR3 protein: CASSYSDRRGSHLHF
CDR3 length: 15
D gene: NA
J gene: TRBJ1-6
V gene: TRBV6-2/TRBV6-3
clone size: NA

CDR3 DNA: TGTGCCAGCAGCTTAAGGGGCGCGGGGTACGAGCAGTACTTC
CDR3 protein: CASSLRGAGYEQYF
CDR3 length: 14
D gene: NA
J gene: TRBJ2-7
V gene: TRBV11-2
clone size: few

CDR3 DNA: TGTGCCACCCTGGAAGGGGCGCCGAGCACTGAAGCTTTCTTT
CDR3 protein: CATLEGAPSTEAFF
CDR3 length: 14
D gene: NA
J gene: TRBJ1-1
V gene: TRBV7-2
clone size: many

CDR3 DNA: TGTGCCAGCAGTGCACTGGGGTTATATAGCAATCAGCCCCAGCATTTT
CDR3 protein: CASSALGLYSNQPQHF
CDR3 length: 16
D gene: NA
J gene: TRBJ1-5
V gene: TRBV28
clone size: few

CDR3 DNA: TGTGCTAGCAGTTTTTCGCTAGCGGGCCCTTTCGATGAGCAGTTCTTC
CDR3 protein: CASSFSLAGPFDEQFF
CDR3 length: 16
D gene: TRBD2
J gene: TRBJ2-1
V gene: TRBV27
clone size: NA

CDR3 DNA: TGTGCCAGCAGCTTTGATCGGGATCAGCCCCAGCATTTT
CDR3 protein: CASSFDRDQPQHF
CDR3 length: 13
D gene: NA
J gene: TRBJ1-5
V gene: TRBV7-9
clone size: NA